A single sample gave rise to the 24 T cell receptor beta chains below, sequenced in a study of blood T cell repertoires in COVID-19. Only in-frame clones appear in the TCRdb table, and some are missing; sequencing was by immunoSEQ multiplex PCR. There are 150,000 to 200,000 clones in the sample; 70% to 90% occur only once, and less than 3% lies in the top ten. The sequenced sample consisted of peripheral blood. The receptors stem from a woman aged 25 to 45 with active or convalescent COVID-19.

The rearrangement links TRBV5-1 to TRBJ2-1, with TRBD2 as a possible D gene (5 bases). Trimming removed 1 base at V and 0 bases at J, with 8 bases between. The CDR3 is made up of 15 amino acids. CDR1 SGHRS and CDR2 YFSETQ come from the germline V gene. CDR3: CASSLTADSYNEQFF. CDR3 nucleotide sequence: TGCGCCAGCAGCTTGACAGCGGACTCCTACAATGAGCAGTTCTTC.

The chain combines TRBV5-4 with TRBJ1-2; 8 nucleotides agree with TRBD1. J was trimmed by 2 bases and V by 4 bases; bases with no gene match: 4. The germline V gene has CDR1 SGHNT and CDR2 YYREEE (reference sequence). CDR3 length: 14 residues. For the CDR3, the DNA is TGTGCCAGCAGCCAGAGGACAGGGAACTATGGCTACACCTTC. Its protein product is CASSQRTGNYGYTF.

The gene calls are TRBV19 and TRBJ1-5; tentatively, D is TRBD1 (5 bases). Germline CDR1 reads LNHDA; CDR2 reads SQIVND (reference sequence). The CDR3 runs to 17 residues. V was pared by 9 bases and J by 4 bases, with 25 bases between. CDR3 in DNA: TGTGCCAGCAGCCAAGTGTCCATGACACGGACAAATCAGCCCCAGCATTTT. It yields the protein CASSQVSMTRTNQPQHF.

The chain is built from TRBV9 and TRBJ2-3; D might be TRBD2 (6 bases). The CDR3 covers 13 residues. CDR1 is SGDLS and CDR2 is YYNGEE in the germline V gene. Trimming removed 4 bases from V and 10 bases from J, with 16 bases in between. The CDR3 nucleotides read TGTGCCAGCAGCCCCACGAGTTTAGCGGCGCAGTATTTT. This sequence encodes CASSPTSLAAQYF.

The V and J genes are TRBV7-9 and TRBJ2-1, with 9 bases identical to TRBD2. CDR3 length equals 15 residues. Unmatched junction bases numbered 9, after V lost 5 bases and J lost 7 bases. Per the germline V gene, CDR1 is SEHNR and CDR2 is FQNEAQ (reference sequence). The CDR3 DNA sequence: TGTGCCAGCAGCCCTTTAGCGGGAGATGGTAATGAGCAGTTCTTC. This encodes CASSPLAGDGNEQFF.

This clone appeared once. The chain carries TRBV1 and TRBJ2-2; the D call of TRBD2 is as the table states it, not checked on the DNA. TRBV1 represents a pseudogene. The CDR3 sequence is 14 residues long. In nucleotides, the CDR3 is TGCACCAGCAGCCAAGATACTTTGGTCGGGGAGCTGTTTTTT. It is translated as CTSSQDTLVGELFF.

This chain links TRBV5-1 with TRBJ1-2; the match to TRBD1 covers 12 bases. The CDR3 runs to 14 residues. Trimming removed 7 bases from V and 1 base from J; junction bases left unmatched: 2. The germline gives CDR1 SGHRS, CDR2 YFSETQ. The CDR3 sequence is CASGTGGVNYGYTF. CDR3 DNA: TGCGCCAGCGGGACAGGGGGCGTTAACTATGGCTACACCTTC.

The genes are TRBV6-5 and TRBJ1-6; tentatively, D is TRBD1 (5 bases). In germline, CDR1 is MNHEY, CDR2 SVGAGI. This CDR3 contains 14 residues. V dropped 6 bases and J dropped 6 bases, with 12 bases sitting between them. CDR3 sequence (DNA): TGTGCCAGCAGATCGATTCAGGGTAATTCACCCCTCCACTTT. Residues: CASRSIQGNSPLHF.

The V gene is TRBV5-1, the J gene TRBJ1-2, with 7 bases lining up with TRBD1. The CDR3 runs to 14 residues. Germline V gives CDR1 SGHRS, CDR2 YFSETQ. J gave up 3 bases and V 3 bases, and 5 bases lay outside the gene matches. CDR3 residues: CASSSTGVDYGYTF. As DNA, the CDR3 is TGCGCCAGCAGCTCAACAGGGGTCGACTATGGCTACACCTTC.

This clone was recorded once. J is TRBJ2-7 and V is TRBV28; D might be TRBD1 (6 bases). Trimming cost V 6 bases and J 1 base, with 13 bases left between them. Germline V gene sequence: CDR1 MDHEN, CDR2 SYDVKM. The CDR3 extends over 14 amino acids. CDR3 sequence reads: CASRKDRISYEQYF. CDR3 DNA sequence: TGTGCCAGCAGAAAGGACAGAATTTCCTACGAGCAGTACTTC.

This chain joins TRBV28 and TRBJ1-5; 7 bases align to TRBD1. CDR1 and CDR2 from the germline V gene are MDHEN and SYDVKM. The CDR3 has 15 amino acids. After removal of 5 bases from V and 5 bases from J, the junction contained 9 bases not matched to a gene. As DNA, the CDR3 is TGTGCCAGCAGTCCGACAGGGATAGTCTATCAGCCCCAGCATTTT. It codes for CASSPTGIVYQPQHF.

The rearrangement links TRBV3-1 (or the pseudogene TRBV3-2) to TRBJ2-1; TRBD1 aligns across 9 bases. The CDR3 runs to 14 residues. Trimming at V came to 4 bases and at J to 5 bases, leaving 3 bases not matched to a gene. The germline V gene has CDR1 LGHDT and CDR2 YNNKEL (reference sequence). The CDR3 DNA reads TGTGCCAGCAGCCCCCGGGACAGGGACAATGAGCAGTTCTTC. Translating gives CASSPRDRDNEQFF.

This chain links TRBV18 with TRBJ1-2, with D maybe TRBD1 (5 bases). The CDR3 has 16 residues. Trimming took 1 base from V and 0 from J, leaving 12 bases between them. Germline loops: CDR1 KGHSH, CDR2 LQKENI. CDR3 region: CASSPLSTDPNYGYTF. The CDR3 nucleotides are TGTGCCAGCTCACCACTGTCGACAGACCCTAACTATGGCTACACCTTC. The full variable domain, in which reference TRBV18 and TRBJ1-2 provide the parts outside the CDR3, is NAGVMQNPRHLVRRRGQEARLRCSPMKGHSHVYWYRQLPEEGLKFMVYLQKENIIDESGMPKERFSAEFPKEGPSILRIQQVVRGDSAAYFCASSPLSTDPNYGYTFGSGTRLTVV.

The V gene is TRBV6-5, the J gene TRBJ2-1, with TRBD2 identical over 9 bases. This CDR3 is 15 amino acids long. J gave up 9 bases and V 0 bases, and 6 bases lay outside the gene matches. Germline lookup yields CDR1 MNHEY and CDR2 SVGAGI. The CDR3 bases are TGTGCCAGCAGTTACTCGACGGGACTAGCCTTTGAGCAGTTCTTC. This encodes CASSYSTGLAFEQFF.

This clone was detected only once. The rearrangement uses TRBV4-1 and TRBJ1-2; no definite D call. The CDR3 length is 14 residues. Germline assignment: CDR1 MGHRA and CDR2 YSYEKL. V was pared by 4 bases and J by 3 bases, with 12 bases between. The CDR3 DNA follows: TGCGCCAGCAGCCCCCAGGAGGCGGACTATGGCTACACCTTC. The encoded protein is CASSPQEADYGYTF.

The rearrangement uses TRBV7-9 and TRBJ2-2; 10 bases map to TRBD1. The CDR3 sequence is 17 residues long. Germline CDR1 SEHNR, CDR2 FQNEAQ (reference sequence). The ends lost 6 bases at V and 7 bases at J; junction bases unmatched: 14. For the CDR3, the DNA is TGTGCCAGCAGACCACCGGACAGGGGGGACCTCTACGGGGAGCTGTTTTTT. Its protein product is CASRPPDRGDLYGELFF.

J is TRBJ2-7 and V is TRBV18; a weak D match, TRBD1 (5 bases). CDR3 length: 14 residues. Trimming removed 2 bases from V and 2 bases from J, with 10 bases in between. The germline CDR1 and CDR2 sequences are KGHSH and LQKENI. CDR3 loop: CASSPNGQAYEQYF. CDR3 nucleotides: TGTGCCAGCTCACCAAATGGACAAGCCTACGAGCAGTACTTC.

A few counts support this clone. J is TRBJ2-3 and V is TRBV11-2, with no clear D. The CDR3 spans 11 residues. V shed 2 bases and J shed 6 bases, with 3 bases lying between them. Germline V gene data show CDR1 as SGHAT and CDR2 as FQNNGV. The CDR3 DNA reads TGTGCCAGCAGCTTACTGGATACGCAGTATTTT. Its translation: CASSLLDTQYF.

The CDR3 loop reads CSAGGQFEEFF. In DNA form, the CDR3 reads TGCAGTGCGGGTGGACAGTTTGAAGAGTTCTTC. V is TRBV20-1 and J is TRBJ2-1; D is possibly TRBD1 (6 bases). CDR1 and CDR2 (germline): DFQATT, SNEGSKA (reference sequence). The CDR3 extends over 11 amino acids. Deletions cut 6 bases from V and 14 bases from J, with 17 bases between.

The chain is built from TRBV28 and TRBJ1-4, with TRBD1 as a possible D gene (6 bases). Trimming cost V 6 bases and J 8 bases, with 22 bases left between them. There are 16 residues in the CDR3. The V gene's germline CDR1 is MDHEN and CDR2 SYDVKM. The CDR3 sequence: CASRELGGAFREKLFF. CDR3 sequence (DNA): TGTGCCAGCAGAGAGTTGGGGGGGGCTTTTCGGGAAAAACTGTTTTTT.

There are many counts of this clone. V gene TRBV19 combines with J gene TRBJ1-2; the match to TRBD1 covers 7 bases. Germline-derived CDR1 and CDR2 are LNHDA and SQIVND (reference sequence). With 7 bases clipped from V and 3 bases from J, the junction kept 5 bases outside the gene matches. The CDR3 totals 13 residues. The CDR3 bases are TGTGCCAGTACCACGACAGGGCACTATGGCTACACCTTC. This sequence encodes CASTTTGHYGYTF. Complete variable domain (other parts from reference TRBV19 and TRBJ1-2): DGGITQSPKYLFRKEGQNVTLSCEQNLNHDAMYWYRQDPGQGLRLIYYSQIVNDFQKGDIAEGYSVSREKKESFPLTVTSAQKNPTAFYLCASTTTGHYGYTFGSGTRLTVV.

The chain joins TRBV9 to TRBJ2-7; 9 nucleotides line up with TRBD1. The CDR3 covers 15 residues. Germline values: CDR1 SGDLS, CDR2 YYNGEE. V lost 0 bases, J lost 6 bases, and 7 bases stayed unmatched. CDR3 region: CASSVEGQGLGEQYF. As DNA, the CDR3 is TGTGCCAGCAGCGTAGAGGGACAGGGTTTGGGCGAGCAGTACTTC.

The V call is TRBV20-1, the J call TRBJ1-1, with D unresolved. CDR3 length: 14 amino acids. Per germline, CDR1 DFQATT and CDR2 SNEGSKA (reference sequence). V gave up 3 bases and J gave up 0 bases, with 11 bases separating them. This CDR3 reads CSASNGGMNTEAFF. As DNA, the CDR3 is TGCAGTGCTAGTAACGGCGGCATGAACACTGAAGCTTTCTTT.

A remark on this clone: The germline gene is not matched at one end of the junction; a read error may be the cause. The J gene is TRBJ1-2, the V gene TRBV27; D remains ambiguous. Looked up from germline, CDR1 is MNHEY and CDR2 is SMNVEV (reference sequence). This CDR3 has 14 residues. CDR3 sequence (DNA): TGTGCCAGCAGTCTATCCTCGAGCGGATTGGGCTACACCTTC. Protein sequence: CASSLSSSGLGYTF.